A single sample is the source of the 16 T cell receptor beta chains below, sequenced in a study of cytomegalovirus exposure and HLA in healthy donors. The PCR used 60 Vbeta and 13 Jbeta primers. Using immunoSEQ multiplex PCR, the repertoire was profiled, and TCRdb retains in-frame clones only, with some absent. The profile covers about 160,000 clones, with around 74% appearing a single time and 1.3% to 1.5% taken by the ten largest. Material for sequencing was PBMCs. The source is a woman in her twenties or thirties in good health and CMV-seronegative.

V and J are TRBV5-4 and TRBJ2-5; D gene unclear. V was trimmed by 0 bases and J by 3 bases, leaving 9 bases between them. The CDR3 covers 14 residues. Germline loops: CDR1 SGHNT, CDR2 YYREEE (reference sequence). The CDR3 sequence: CASSLVSSEETQYF. CDR3 DNA: TGTGCCAGCAGCTTGGTTAGCTCAGAAGAGACCCAGTACTTC.

V and J are TRBV11-2 and TRBJ2-7; 10 positions match TRBD1. V lost 3 bases to trimming and J lost 0 bases; unmatched junction nucleotides: 11. The CDR3 loop spans 18 amino acids. From germline, CDR1 is SGHAT and CDR2 FQNNGV. The CDR3 region has the DNA TGTGCCAGCAGCTTTATGGGACAGGGGCGGGGAGACTCCTACGAGCAGTACTTC. Its translation is CASSFMGQGRGDSYEQYF.

The V gene is TRBV25-1, the J gene TRBJ1-3; D uncertain. The CDR3 spans 13 residues. Germline CDR1 and CDR2: MGHDK and SYGVNS. V lost 8 bases and J lost 0, with 8 bases in between. CDR3 nucleotides: TGTGCCAGCTCCGGTTACTCTGGAAACACCATATATTTT. Translating gives CASSGYSGNTIYF. The full variable domain, in which reference TRBV25-1 and TRBJ1-3 provide the parts outside the CDR3, is EADIYQTPRYLVIGTGKKITLECSQTMGHDKMYWYQQDPGMELHLIHYSYGVNSTEKGDLSSESTVSRIRTEHFPLTLESARPSHTSQYLCASSGYSGNTIYFGEGSWLTVV.

The J gene is TRBJ2-1, the V gene TRBV7-2, with 8 positions matching TRBD2. The CDR3 is made up of 15 amino acids. J gave up 7 bases and V 5 bases, and 10 bases lay outside the gene matches. The germline V gene has CDR1 SGHTA and CDR2 FQGNSA. The CDR3 bases are TGTGCCAGCAGCCCCGGGTCGGGGGGGAGGAATGAGCAGTTCTTC. This encodes CASSPGSGGRNEQFF.

The chain has TRBV18 and TRBJ1-5, with TRBD1 matching 7 bases. Germline trimming cut 5 bases from V and 3 bases from J; bases unmatched to any gene: 7. CDR1 KGHSH and CDR2 LQKENI come from the germline V gene. The CDR3 has 15 amino acids. The CDR3 nucleotides read TGTGCCAGCTCATTTGCCGGGACAGACAATCAGCCCCAGCATTTT. Its protein is CASSFAGTDNQPQHF.

This clone was picked up one time. The chain has TRBV4-1 and TRBJ1-2; no clear D gene. Trimming removed 1 base from V and 13 bases from J, with 16 bases in between. Germline V gene lookup returns CDR1 MGHRA and CDR2 YSYEKL. The CDR3 sequence is 13 residues long. The CDR3 sequence: CASSQVGLTRRTF. In nucleotides, the CDR3 is TGCGCCAGCAGCCAAGTGGGCCTAACTAGGCGCACCTTC.

The chain carries TRBV7-6 and TRBJ1-6; perhaps TRBD1 as D (5 bases). This CDR3 region has 14 residues. Deletions cut 4 bases from V and 10 bases from J, with 14 bases between. Germline CDR1 reads SGHVS; CDR2 reads FNYEAQ. CDR3 coding DNA: TGTGCCAGCAGCTGGGGGGGGAGGGAATCACCCCTCCACTTT. This gives the protein CASSWGGRESPLHF.

The rearrangement uses TRBV10-3 and TRBJ1-5; 11 bases agree with TRBD1. The J segment lost 3 bases and the V segment lost 6 bases, leaving 7 bases of the junction unmatched. The CDR3 sequence is 16 residues long. Per the germline V gene, CDR1 is ENHRY and CDR2 is SYGVKD. The CDR3 sequence: CAISSRTGGDNQPQHF. In nucleotides, the CDR3 is TGTGCCATCAGCTCTAGGACAGGGGGCGACAATCAGCCCCAGCATTTT.

The chain recombines TRBV5-1 with TRBJ1-1; no firm D call. V gave up 4 bases and J gave up 7 bases, with 20 bases separating them. The CDR3 sequence is 15 residues long. Germline-derived CDR1 and CDR2 are SGHRS and YFSETQ. CDR3 residues: CASSPGPVTYNEAFF. The CDR3 region has the DNA TGCGCCAGCAGCCCCGGTCCCGTAACCTATAATGAAGCTTTCTTT.

The CDR3 here is CASSRWTSGGASYNEQFF. CDR3 sequence (DNA): TGTGCCAGCAGTAGGTGGACTAGCGGGGGGGCCTCCTACAATGAGCAGTTCTTC. This chain links TRBV2 with TRBJ2-1, with 15 bases identical to TRBD2. Per the germline V gene, CDR1 is SNHLY and CDR2 is FYNNEI. V gave up 5 bases and J gave up 0 bases; unmatched junction bases: 5. The CDR3 has 18 amino acids.

The chain recombines TRBV5-4 with TRBJ2-5; tentatively, D is TRBD2 (5 bases). The J call is doubtful: the DNA matches TRBJ2-7 better. Germline CDR1 is SGHNT and CDR2 is YYREEE (reference sequence). The CDR3 runs 13 residues. The CDR3 here is CASSLGLNYEQYF. CDR3 coding DNA: TGTGCCAGCAGCTTGGGACTAAACTACGAGCAGTACTTC.

CDR3 loop: CASSVGTSGNTGELFF. The CDR3 DNA is TGTGCCAGCAGCGTGGGGACTAGCGGCAACACCGGGGAGCTGTTTTTT. The rearrangement joins TRBV9 to TRBJ2-2; 11 nucleotides align to TRBD2. Germline V gene sequence: CDR1 SGDLS, CDR2 YYNGEE. Unmatched junction bases numbered 2, after V lost 2 bases and J lost 2 bases. This CDR3 contains 16 residues.

This chain uses TRBV5-1 with TRBJ1-3, with D possibly TRBD1 on 5 matching bases. Trimming removed 1 base from V and 2 bases from J, with 10 bases in between. Germline V gene lookup returns CDR1 SGHRS and CDR2 YFSETQ. There are 15 residues in the CDR3. As DNA, the CDR3 is TGCGCCAGCAGCTTGACAATACAGGCTGGAAACACCATATATTTT. This codes for CASSLTIQAGNTIYF. The complete variable domain, with remaining parts taken from reference TRBV5-1 and TRBJ1-3, reads KAGVTQTPRYLIKTRGQQVTLSCSPISGHRSVSWYQQTPGQGLQFLFEYFSETQRNKGNFPGRFSGRQFSNSRSEMNVSTLELGDSALYLCASSLTIQAGNTIYFGEGSWLTVV.

As for this clone: Other DNA sequences in the sample encode the same CDR3. J is TRBJ2-3 and V is TRBV7-9; 9 bases match TRBD1. Trimming removed 5 bases from V and 2 bases from J; junction bases left unmatched: 8. The CDR3 covers 16 residues. Germline lookup yields CDR1 SEHNR and CDR2 FQNEAQ (reference sequence). The CDR3 DNA is TGTGCCAGCAGCCGTTCCGGGACAGGGACCACAGATACGCAGTATTTT. This gives the protein CASSRSGTGTTDTQYF.

V gene TRBV2 combines with J gene TRBJ2-1; the match to TRBD1 covers 10 bases. Unmatched junction bases numbered 8, after V lost 5 bases and J lost 4 bases. CDR3 length: 16 residues. Germline lookup yields CDR1 SNHLY and CDR2 FYNNEI. The DNA of the CDR3 is TGTGCCAGCAGTTCGTTTCGGGACAGGGGTTACAATGAGCAGTTCTTC. Translated, it gives CASSSFRDRGYNEQFF.

With regard to this clone: Because the CDR3 is missing its conserved closing phenylalanine or tryptophan, this is likely a read error. This chain connects TRBV5-1 to TRBJ1-1; 8 positions agree with TRBD1. Germline V gene data show CDR1 as SGHRS and CDR2 as YFSETQ. With V trimmed by 0 bases and J by 1 base, 2 bases remained unmatched. This CDR3 has 15 amino acids. The CDR3 sequence: CASSLEGTGNTEAFL. The CDR3 DNA sequence: TGCGCCAGCAGCTTGGAGGGGACAGGGAACACTGAAGCTTTCCTT.